This entry concerns a single TCR beta chain. The source of the sample is a study of T-cell memory formation after mild COVID-19. One entry per CDR3 protein, called by TCRdb with MiXCR from the 5' RACE reads. Seen here are 550,000 to 700,000 distinct CDR3 sequences, around 15% observed once, and the top ten hold 8.1%. This CDR3 comprises 14 residues. V shed 6 bases and J 2 bases; nucleotides not matched to a gene: 3. This TCR came from an adult woman who had mild COVID-19 (a few samples of this study predate the infection). Cell type and time point are not known. The V call is TRBV12-3 or TRBV12-4, the J call TRBJ1-2, with 10 nucleotides matching TRBD1. The source material was PBMCs or a T cell subset sorted from them (not recorded which). The CDR3 reads CASRRDRGNYGYTF. Written as DNA, the CDR3 is TGTGCCAGCAGACGGGACAGGGGAAACTATGGCTACACCTTC.